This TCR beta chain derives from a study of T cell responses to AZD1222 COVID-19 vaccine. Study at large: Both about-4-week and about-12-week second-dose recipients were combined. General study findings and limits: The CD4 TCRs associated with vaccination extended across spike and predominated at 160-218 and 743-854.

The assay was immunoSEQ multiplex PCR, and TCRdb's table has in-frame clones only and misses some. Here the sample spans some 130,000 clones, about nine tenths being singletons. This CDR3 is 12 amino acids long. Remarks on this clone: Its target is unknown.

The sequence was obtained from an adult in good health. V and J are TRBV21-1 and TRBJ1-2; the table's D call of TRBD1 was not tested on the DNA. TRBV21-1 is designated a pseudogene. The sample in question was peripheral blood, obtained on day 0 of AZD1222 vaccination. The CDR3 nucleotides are TGTGCCACATTAAGAGGGGGTTATGGCTACACCTTC. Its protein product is CATLRGGYGYTF.